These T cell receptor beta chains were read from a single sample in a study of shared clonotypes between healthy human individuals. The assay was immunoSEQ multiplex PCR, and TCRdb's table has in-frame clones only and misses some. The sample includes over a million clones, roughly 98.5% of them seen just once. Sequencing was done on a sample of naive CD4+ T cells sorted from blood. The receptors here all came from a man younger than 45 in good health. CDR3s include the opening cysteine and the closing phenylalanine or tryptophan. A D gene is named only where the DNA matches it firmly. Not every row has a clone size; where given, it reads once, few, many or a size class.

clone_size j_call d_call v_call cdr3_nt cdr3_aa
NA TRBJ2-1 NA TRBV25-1 TGTGCCAGCAGTGAATCTGGGGGGACACTTTACAATGAGCAGTTCTTC CASSESGGTLYNEQFF
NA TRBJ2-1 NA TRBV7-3 TGTGCCAGCAGCCTCATCGGAAGGTACAATGAGCAGTTCTTC CASSLIGRYNEQFF
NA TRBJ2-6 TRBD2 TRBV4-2 TGTGCCAGCAGCCAAGATATAGTCGCGCGGGAGAGGAGTGGGGCCAACGTCCTGACTTTC CASSQDIVARERSGANVLTF
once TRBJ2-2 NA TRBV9 TGTGCCAGCAAGTTCGGGTTCGCGAACACCGGGGAGCTGTTTTTT CASKFGFANTGELFF
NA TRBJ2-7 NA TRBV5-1 TGCGCCAGCAGCCCCAGGGGCGCAGGATCCACCTACGAGCAGTACTTC CASSPRGAGSTYEQYF
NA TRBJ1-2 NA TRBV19 TGTGCCAGTAACAGGGCCGGCGGCTATGGCTACACCTTC CASNRAGGYGYTF
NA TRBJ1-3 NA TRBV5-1 TGCGCCAGCAGCCCTTTCGCAGGGGTCTCTGGAAACACCATATATTTT CASSPFAGVSGNTIYF
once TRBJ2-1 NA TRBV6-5 TGTGCCAGCAGTTCTACATCGTCTACGGGGCAGTTCTTC CASSSTSSTGQFF
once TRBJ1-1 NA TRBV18 TGTGCCAGCTCACCACTAGGGGGGACTGAAGCTTTCTTT CASSPLGGTEAFF
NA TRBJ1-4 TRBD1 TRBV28 TGTGCCAGCAGTGATGCGCCGGGACAGTCAAATGAAAAACTGTTTTTT CASSDAPGQSNEKLFF
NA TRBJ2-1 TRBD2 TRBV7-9 TGTGCCAGCAGCTTACTTCGGGAGGGTCAGGATGAGCAGTTCTTC CASSLLREGQDEQFF
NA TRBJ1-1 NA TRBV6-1 TGTGCCAGCAGTGTAGGACAGAACACTGAAGCTTTCTTT CASSVGQNTEAFF
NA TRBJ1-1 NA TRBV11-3 TGTGCCAGCAGCTCCCTTGGGGTGAACACTGAAGCTTTCTTT CASSSLGVNTEAFF